The 25 T cell receptor beta chains reported below all come from one sample, sequenced in a study of blood T cell repertoires in COVID-19. TCRdb keeps only in-frame clones here, not all; method: immunoSEQ multiplex PCR. Of about 260,000 clones in the sample, about 86% are singletons; the top ten hold roughly 1.8%. The sample taken for sequencing was peripheral blood. The receptor set was obtained from a man in his thirties or forties with active or convalescent COVID-19.

This clone is a singleton in its sample. V gene TRBV5-4 combines with J gene TRBJ1-1; 10 bases align to TRBD1. After removal of 4 bases from V and 7 bases from J, the junction contained 10 bases not matched to a gene. Germline V lookup: CDR1 SGHNT, CDR2 YYREEE (reference sequence). The CDR3 loop spans 15 amino acids. CDR3 sequence (DNA): TGTGCCAGCAGCGCCTCCGGGACAGGGGCGGGTGAAGCTTTCTTT. This encodes CASSASGTGAGEAFF.

V and J are TRBV6-5 and TRBJ2-5, with D perhaps matching TRBD2 (5 bases). Between the trimmed V and J ends, which lost 5 bases and 5 bases, there was a span of 12 bases. The CDR3 covers 13 residues. The V gene's germline CDR1 is MNHEY and CDR2 SVGAGI. CDR3 region: CASSTLRGETQYF. The CDR3 bases are TGTGCCAGCAGTACCCTCCGGGGTGAGACCCAGTACTTC.

The chain is built from TRBV5-1 and TRBJ2-5; 8 bases line up with TRBD1. CDR1 is SGHRS and CDR2 is YFSETQ in the germline V gene. This CDR3 spans 16 amino acids. Unmatched junction bases numbered 12, after V lost 4 bases and J lost 4 bases. The CDR3 loop is CASSTQTGAGRETQYF. CDR3 coding DNA: TGCGCCAGCAGCACTCAGACAGGGGCTGGGAGAGAGACCCAGTACTTC.

V gene TRBV10-3 combines with J gene TRBJ2-7; 8 positions agree with TRBD2. This CDR3 region has 15 residues. In germline, CDR1 is ENHRY, CDR2 SYGVKD. V shed 6 bases, J shed 4 bases, and the junction held 11 bases outside the gene matches. The CDR3 region is CAIRTPGLGVYEQYF. DNA for the CDR3: TGTGCCATCAGAACACCGGGACTAGGGGTGTACGAGCAGTACTTC.

The rearrangement uses TRBV18 and TRBJ2-1, with no clear D. Between the trimmed V and J ends, which lost 2 bases and 0 bases, there was a span of 17 bases. The germline gives CDR1 KGHSH, CDR2 LQKENI. The CDR3 extends over 18 amino acids. CDR3 residues: CASSPFSPRPSSYNEQFF. CDR3 nucleotides: TGTGCCAGCTCACCATTTAGCCCTAGGCCCAGCTCCTACAATGAGCAGTTCTTC. The variable domain in full, with the rest retrieved from reference TRBV18 and TRBJ2-1, is NAGVMQNPRHLVRRRGQEARLRCSPMKGHSHVYWYRQLPEEGLKFMVYLQKENIIDESGMPKERFSAEFPKEGPSILRIQQVVRGDSAAYFCASSPFSPRPSSYNEQFFGPGTRLTVL.

The chain combines TRBV12-3 or TRBV12-4 with TRBJ2-7, with D unresolved. The CDR3 is 12 residues long. Trimming shortened V by 2 bases and J by 4 bases, and 6 bases separated the two germline ends. The CDR3 region has the DNA TGTGCCAGCAGTTTAAGGCGGTACGAGCAGTACTTC. Protein product: CASSLRRYEQYF.

The chain joins TRBV9 to TRBJ1-2; TRBD1 aligns across 7 bases. The CDR3 spans 15 residues. Germline assignment: CDR1 SGDLS and CDR2 YYNGEE. V trimming: 0 bases; J trimming: 4 bases; junction bases outside the gene matches: 6. CDR3 nucleotides: TGTGCCAGCAGCGTAGGAGCAGGGGGTATCTATGGCTACACCTTC. Its translation is CASSVGAGGIYGYTF.

The V gene is TRBV27, the J gene TRBJ2-7; 8 nucleotides line up with TRBD2. This CDR3 comprises 14 residues. V shed 8 bases, J shed 6 bases, and the junction held 12 bases outside the gene matches. In germline, CDR1 is MNHEY, CDR2 SMNVEV (reference sequence). The CDR3 DNA reads as TGTGCCAGCCAGATAGCGGGGTCGGTTTCCGAGCAGTACTTC. Protein: CASQIAGSVSEQYF.

This clone was recorded only once. The rearrangement joins TRBV6-5 to TRBJ1-1; D may be TRBD1 (5 bases). Trimming removed 8 bases at V and 1 base at J, with 14 bases between. Germline assignment: CDR1 MNHEY and CDR2 SVGAGI. The CDR3 extends over 14 amino acids. The DNA for the CDR3 is TGTGCCAGCCAGAGCCAGGGTTGGAACACTGAAGCTTTCTTT. Protein sequence: CASQSQGWNTEAFF.

The chain has TRBV30 and TRBJ1-2; 8 bases are shared with TRBD1. J was trimmed by 8 bases and V by 4 bases; bases with no gene match: 6. Per germline, CDR1 GTSNPN and CDR2 SVGIG (reference sequence). The CDR3 runs to 12 residues. CDR3 sequence (DNA): TGTGCCTGGACCGGACAGGGCTCCGGCTACACCTTC. This gives the protein CAWTGQGSGYTF.

The chain is built from TRBV6-6 and TRBJ1-5; D gene ambiguous. The CDR3 has 12 residues. Looked up from germline, CDR1 is MNHNY and CDR2 is SVGAGI (reference sequence). The germline V and J ends were trimmed by 7 bases and 5 bases, with 9 bases remaining between them. The CDR3 DNA sequence: TGTGCCAGCAATTGGAGGGATCAGCCCCAGCATTTT. Protein product: CASNWRDQPQHF.

The rearrangement uses TRBV7-8 and TRBJ1-1, with a possible D match to TRBD1 (5 bases). The germline gives CDR1 SGHVS, CDR2 FQNEAQ. The V end was cut by 5 bases, the J end by 0 bases, with 16 bases between. This CDR3 comprises 16 residues. The CDR3 region has the DNA TGTGCCAGCAGCCCCCGGGGGATTTCCGTGAACACTGAAGCTTTCTTT. Amino acids: CASSPRGISVNTEAFF.

The chain links TRBV6-2 or TRBV6-3 to TRBJ1-5; 9 nucleotides line up with TRBD1. This CDR3 has 16 amino acids. CDR1 MNHEY and CDR2 SVGEGT come from the germline V gene. After removal of 5 bases from V and 9 bases from J, the junction contained 14 bases not matched to a gene. Here the CDR3 DNA reads TGTGCCAGCAGTCGTCCCGGGACAGGGACGTCAGGGCCCCAGCATTTT. Its protein product is CASSRPGTGTSGPQHF.

The chain employs TRBV6-5 and TRBJ1-2; the D gene is possibly TRBD1 (5 bases). Germline V CDR1 and CDR2: MNHEY, SVGAGI. V lost 2 bases and J 4 bases, leaving 14 bases between the germline ends. There are 15 residues in the CDR3. DNA for the CDR3: TGTGCCAGCAGTTACCTGGCCGACAGAACCTATGGCTACACCTTC. Translation gives CASSYLADRTYGYTF.

The chain has TRBV10-3 and TRBJ1-4; 7 bases are a match to TRBD1. Germline V lookup: CDR1 ENHRY, CDR2 SYGVKD. This CDR3 region has 15 residues. The trim removed 2 bases at V and 3 bases at J, leaving 3 bases unmatched. CDR3 protein: CAISEQGQPNEKLFF. In DNA, the CDR3 is TGTGCCATCAGTGAGCAGGGACAGCCTAATGAAAAACTGTTTTTT.

The chain employs TRBV12-5 and TRBJ2-3; 10 bases align to TRBD1. CDR1 and CDR2 from the germline V gene are LGHNT and FRNRAP. Trimming at V came to 9 bases and at J to 6 bases, leaving 9 bases not matched to a gene. The CDR3 has 14 amino acids. The CDR3 DNA reads TGTGCTAGCCGGGACAGGGGTTTGGTGGATACGCAGTATTTT. This sequence encodes CASRDRGLVDTQYF.

This clone was counted once. This sequence joins TRBV6-2 or TRBV6-3 and TRBJ2-7; D ambiguous. From germline, CDR1 is MNHEY and CDR2 SVGEGT. This CDR3 region has 12 residues. The V gene lost 0 bases and the J gene lost 5 bases, with 5 bases spanning the gap. CDR3 DNA: TGTGCCAGCAGTTACTCAACACACGAGCAGTACTTC. Translated, it gives CASSYSTHEQYF.

V usage is TRBV19 and J usage is TRBJ2-7; D is possibly TRBD2 (5 bases). The CDR3 contains 14 residues. Germline V lookup: CDR1 LNHDA, CDR2 SQIVND (reference sequence). V was pared by 7 bases and J by 7 bases, with 20 bases between. The CDR3 region is CASMRNSRSGEQYF. The DNA of the CDR3 is TGTGCCAGTATGCGGAACAGCCGATCGGGGGAGCAGTACTTC.

The chain carries TRBV30 and TRBJ2-7; 8 bases are a match to TRBD1. With V trimmed by 5 bases and J by 6 bases, 3 bases remained unmatched. The CDR3 length is 11 residues. The V gene's germline CDR1 is GTSNPN and CDR2 SVGIG (reference sequence). The CDR3 loop reads CAWEDRGEQYF. CDR3 coding DNA: TGTGCCTGGGAAGACAGGGGCGAGCAGTACTTC. The whole variable domain, filled in from reference TRBV30 and TRBJ2-7, reads SQTIHQWPATLVQPVGSPLSLECTVEGTSNPNLYWYRQAAGRGLQLLFYSVGIGQISSEVPQNLSASRPQDRQFILSSKKLLLSDSGFYLCAWEDRGEQYFGPGTRLTVT.

J is TRBJ1-1 and V is TRBV30, with D uncertain. The V end lost 0 bases, the J end lost 7 bases, and 9 bases lay between the germline ends. This CDR3 is built from 12 residues. Germline-derived CDR1 and CDR2 are GTSNPN and SVGIG (reference sequence). In nucleotides, the CDR3 is TGTGCCTGGAGTGTGCAGGCCGTTGAAGCTTTCTTT. Translated: CAWSVQAVEAFF.

This clone was seen only a few times. The chain uses TRBV9 and TRBJ1-2, with D perhaps matching TRBD1 (6 bases). Germline-derived CDR1 and CDR2 are SGDLS and YYNGEE. Trimming left V 3 bases short and J 1 base short, with 16 bases between. This CDR3 contains 16 residues. CDR3 nucleotide sequence: TGTGCCAGCAGCGCACGAACAGGGTCGGGTAACTATGGCTACACCTTC. Its translation: CASSARTGSGNYGYTF.

The genes are TRBV9 and TRBJ2-7; 10 bases are shared with TRBD2. Trimming took 0 bases from V and 4 from J; bases not matched to a gene: 7. This CDR3 has 16 amino acids. Germline V lookup: CDR1 SGDLS, CDR2 YYNGEE. The chain's CDR3 is CASSVDQAGGRYEQYF. CDR3 coding DNA: TGTGCCAGCAGCGTAGATCAAGCGGGGGGGCGGTACGAGCAGTACTTC.

The V call is TRBV2, the J call TRBJ1-2, with no clear D. The V end lost 10 bases, the J end lost 8 bases, and 14 bases lay between the germline ends. CDR1 is SNHLY, CDR2 FYNNEI, per germline. This CDR3 spans 11 amino acids. DNA of the CDR3: TGTGCCACCAAGGAGTTTCGGGGCTACACCTTC. Amino acid sequence: CATKEFRGYTF.

The chain links TRBV2 to TRBJ1-2; 9 bases are a match to TRBD1. J was trimmed by 2 bases and V by 5 bases; bases with no gene match: 3. The CDR3 extends over 14 amino acids. The V gene's germline CDR1 is SNHLY and CDR2 FYNNEI. The CDR3 bases are TGTGCCAGCAGTCCCGGGACAGGGAACTATGGCTACACCTTC. Translated, it gives CASSPGTGNYGYTF.

This clone was seen a few times. The chain recombines TRBV5-4 with TRBJ2-2; 7 bases match TRBD2. The CDR3 is 16 residues long. After removal of 4 bases from V and 2 bases from J, the junction contained 8 bases not matched to a gene. Germline V gives CDR1 SGHNT, CDR2 YYREEE (reference sequence). DNA of the CDR3: TGTGCCAGCAGCAAAGGCTGGGGGGGAAACACCGGGGAGCTGTTTTTT. This sequence encodes CASSKGWGGNTGELFF.